This TCR beta chain was recorded in a study of blood T cell repertoires in COVID-19. Background on the study: Sample material is recorded as cDNA or gDNA derived from T cells, B-cell-depleted T cells, or PBMCs.

Losses at the gene ends were 4 bases for V and 7 bases for J; bases not matched to a gene: 10. Germline values: CDR1 LNHDA, CDR2 SQIVND (reference sequence). The CDR3 consists of 16 residues. This clone was detected only a few times. In the original analysis: How many nucleated cells were present was estimated from reference gene primer amplification. TCRdb keeps only in-frame clones here, not all; method: immunoSEQ multiplex PCR. V and J calls and clone size follow that table, whereas D and trimming were derived from the DNA. The table includes 100,000 or so clones, 75% to 85% detected once. Input material: peripheral blood. The TCR originated in a woman in her 70s with acute or convalescent COVID-19. This chain joins TRBV19 and TRBJ2-1; 10 bases line up with TRBD2. The DNA for the CDR3 is TGTGCCAGTAGTACACAGCGGGAGGGCCGGGCGAATGAGCAGTTCTTC. Protein product: CASSTQREGRANEQFF.